The clone carrying this TCR beta chain was observed a handful of times. RNA totalling about 0.5 to 1 ug underwent reverse transcription with random hexamers. TCRdb re-derived calls from the immunoSEQ multiplex PCR reads in MiXCR, one entry per CDR3 protein. The table lists tens of thousands of distinct CDR3 sequences, 91% of them singletons, with just over 0.5% in the top ten. The record originates from a study of CD8 T cells in Susac syndrome. The germline gives CDR1 MDHEN, CDR2 SYDVKM. Unmatched junction bases numbered 0, after V lost 3 bases and J lost 1 base. The CDR3 spans 14 residues. CD8+ and CD4+ blood T cells underwent TCR beta sequencing. Negative isolation was used for CD8+ and CD4+ T cells, and FACS enrichment was applied to TEMRA cells.

The chain joins TRBV28 to TRBJ2-3, with 8 bases aligning to TRBD1. This TCR was recovered from a human donor with multiple sclerosis. Sequencing input: CD8+ T cells from PBMCs. For the CDR3, the DNA is TGTGCCAGCAGTTTGACAGGGGGCACAGATACGCAGTATTTT. Its translation: CASSLTGGTDTQYF.